These 23 T cell receptor beta chains came from one sample sequenced in a study of blood T cell repertoires in COVID-19. Generated by immunoSEQ multiplex PCR, the TCRdb table keeps only in-frame clones and is missing some. The data show 95,000 to 150,000 clones, around 77% seen once. Sample: peripheral blood. The origin of the receptors is a man aged 55 to 70 with active or convalescent COVID-19.

This chain uses TRBV6-5 with TRBJ2-7, with a possible D match to TRBD2 (6 bases). Germline CDR1 and CDR2: MNHEY and SVGAGI. The CDR3 is 12 residues long. V lost 3 bases and J 10 bases, leaving 13 bases between the germline ends. The CDR3 nucleotides are TGTGCCAGCAGTTATGATGCGGGGTACCAGTACTTC. Residues: CASSYDAGYQYF.

The gene calls are TRBV5-1 and TRBJ2-3; 7 nucleotides line up with TRBD2. CDR1 and CDR2 (germline): SGHRS, YFSETQ. With 4 bases clipped from V and 0 bases from J, the junction kept 8 bases outside the gene matches. The CDR3 totals 16 residues. The CDR3 sequence: CASSPGLPQSTDTQYF. The DNA for the CDR3 is TGCGCCAGCAGCCCGGGACTACCACAGAGCACAGATACGCAGTATTTT.

The genes are TRBV5-4 and TRBJ2-5, with D possibly being TRBD2 (5 bases). The length of the CDR3 is 13 residues. The germline CDR1 and CDR2 sequences are SGHNT and YYREEE (reference sequence). Trimming shortened V by 2 bases and J by 5 bases, and 10 bases separated the two germline ends. This chain's CDR3 is CASSFEGWETQYF. CDR3 nucleotide sequence: TGTGCCAGCAGCTTCGAGGGATGGGAGACCCAGTACTTC.

The chain employs TRBV11-3 and TRBJ2-2; 13 bases line up with TRBD2. The V and J ends lost 5 bases and 6 bases, in that order; junction bases with no gene match: 6. CDR1 is SGHNT and CDR2 is YENEEA in the germline V gene. The CDR3 totals 16 residues. The CDR3 loop is CASSPGTSGVSGELFF. In nucleotides, the CDR3 is TGTGCCAGCAGCCCCGGGACTAGCGGGGTATCCGGGGAGCTGTTTTTT.

V is TRBV4-1 and J is TRBJ2-4, with TRBD1 matching 11 bases. CDR3 length equals 18 residues. Trimming cost V 2 bases and J 1 base; bases outside gene matches: 7. The V gene's germline CDR1 is MGHRA and CDR2 YSYEKL. The CDR3 DNA reads TGCGCCAGCAGCCAAACCGGGACAGGGGGGAGGGCCAAAAACATTCAGTACTTC. The encoded protein is CASSQTGTGGRAKNIQYF.

The V and J genes are TRBV11-3 and TRBJ2-2; 7 positions match TRBD2. The CDR3 is 18 amino acids. Germline V CDR1 and CDR2: SGHNT, YENEEA. V gave up 5 bases and J gave up 6 bases; unmatched junction bases: 18. CDR3 coding DNA: TGTGCCAGCAGCCCCACCGGGGGGACTCTGTTAAGACCCGGGGAGCTGTTTTTT. Its translation: CASSPTGGTLLRPGELFF.

This clone was observed a single time. V gene TRBV7-2 combines with J gene TRBJ1-1; D remains unclear. The CDR3 length is 13 residues. V shed 2 bases and J shed 1 base, with 5 bases lying between them. Germline values: CDR1 SGHTA, CDR2 FQGNSA. CDR3 sequence reads: CASSLQENTEAFF. In DNA, the CDR3 is TGTGCCAGCAGCTTACAGGAGAACACTGAAGCTTTCTTT. Full variable domain (outside the CDR3, taken from reference TRBV7-2 and TRBJ1-1): GAGVSQSPSNKVTEKGKDVELRCDPISGHTALYWYRQSLGQGLEFLIYFQGNSAPDKSGLPSDRFSAERTGGSVSTLTIQRTQQEDSAVYLCASSLQENTEAFFGQGTRLTVV.

This chain connects TRBV12-3 or TRBV12-4 to TRBJ2-7, with 8 bases matching TRBD1. V trimming: 3 bases; J trimming: 5 bases; junction bases outside the gene matches: 3. The CDR3 runs to 13 residues. The CDR3 DNA reads TGTGCCAGCAGTTTGGACAGGGACGACGAGCAGTACTTC. Amino acids: CASSLDRDDEQYF.

This clone was recorded a few times. The chain employs TRBV7-2 and TRBJ2-3, with D hard to call. The CDR3 covers 13 residues. V shed 3 bases and J shed 6 bases, with 10 bases lying between them. Germline CDR1 reads SGHTA; CDR2 reads FQGNSA. CDR3 region: CASSFERWDTQYF. DNA for the CDR3: TGTGCCAGCAGCTTCGAACGGTGGGATACGCAGTATTTT.

The rearrangement joins TRBV7-2 to TRBJ2-6, with D perhaps matching TRBD2 (6 bases). This CDR3 comprises 16 residues. Trimming pared 5 bases from V and 4 bases from J, leaving 15 bases between. Per germline, CDR1 SGHTA and CDR2 FQGNSA. CDR3 residues: CASSQGPGRGANVLTF. The DNA of the CDR3 is TGTGCCAGCAGCCAGGGCCCGGGGAGGGGGGCCAACGTCCTGACTTTC.

The chain uses TRBV9 and TRBJ2-1; TRBD1 is a possible D gene (5 bases). The CDR3 totals 13 residues. Trimming cost V 4 bases and J 5 bases, with 10 bases left between them. Germline CDR1 reads SGDLS; CDR2 reads YYNGEE. The CDR3 spells CASSLRDHNEQFF. The DNA for the CDR3 is TGTGCCAGCAGCCTCAGGGATCACAATGAGCAGTTCTTC.

The rearrangement joins TRBV30 to TRBJ1-5; D not resolved. Germline CDR1 GTSNPN, CDR2 SVGIG (reference sequence). V lost 0 bases and J lost 7, with 7 bases in between. CDR3 length: 12 residues. The CDR3 coding sequence is TGTGCCTGGAGTGTCCCACAGCAGCCCCAGCATTTT. It is translated as CAWSVPQQPQHF.

The V and J genes are TRBV5-4 and TRBJ2-7; D is possibly TRBD2 (5 bases). V was shortened by 4 bases and J by 0 bases, with 11 bases between the two germline ends. The CDR3 runs to 14 residues. Germline assignment: CDR1 SGHNT and CDR2 YYREEE (reference sequence). This CDR3 is CASSAPGNSYEQYF. CDR3 sequence (DNA): TGTGCCAGCAGCGCCCCGGGAAACTCCTACGAGCAGTACTTC. The full variable domain, with the rest looked up from reference TRBV5-4 and TRBJ2-7, is ETGVTQSPTHLIKTRGQQVTLRCSSQSGHNTVSWYQQALGQGPQFIFQYYREEENGRGNFPPRFSGLQFPNYSSELNVNALELDDSALYLCASSAPGNSYEQYFGPGTRLTVT.

The chain employs TRBV7-9 and TRBJ1-3; weak D call: TRBD1 (5 bases). The V end lost 3 bases, the J end lost 0 bases, and 9 bases lay between the germline ends. The CDR3 sequence is 15 residues long. Germline V gene sequence: CDR1 SEHNR, CDR2 FQNEAQ (reference sequence). The CDR3 nucleotides are TGTGCCAGCAGCTTCGTGGGGGGCTCTGGAAACACCATATATTTT. Translation gives CASSFVGGSGNTIYF.

This chain connects TRBV6-5 to TRBJ1-5; 8 bases match TRBD1. V shed 10 bases and J 2 bases; nucleotides not matched to a gene: 7. Germline values: CDR1 MNHEY, CDR2 SVGAGI. This CDR3 has 14 residues. This CDR3 is CATQGARGNQPQHF. The CDR3 DNA follows: TGTGCCACCCAGGGGGCAAGGGGCAATCAGCCCCAGCATTTT.

This sequence joins TRBV11-3 and TRBJ2-1; 11 bases align to TRBD2. Germline V gene data show CDR1 as SGHNT and CDR2 as YENEEA. The junction had 0 bases not matched to a gene; V was cut back by 6 bases and J by 5 bases. The CDR3 covers 13 residues. The CDR3 here is CASRTSGNNEQFF. CDR3 DNA sequence: TGTGCCAGCAGGACTAGCGGGAACAATGAGCAGTTCTTC.

Concerning this clone itself: The same CDR3 can be traced to other DNA sequences in this sample. V is TRBV18 and J is TRBJ2-3; TRBD2 matches 11 bases. Trimming removed 2 bases from V and 1 base from J; junction bases left unmatched: 2. This CDR3 has 16 amino acids. Per germline, CDR1 KGHSH and CDR2 LQKENI. For the CDR3, the DNA is TGTGCCAGCTCACCAGGGACTAGCGGACGCACAGATACGCAGTATTTT. This sequence encodes CASSPGTSGRTDTQYF.

The chain couples TRBV11-2 to TRBJ1-1; weak D call: TRBD1 (5 bases). V gave up 1 base and J gave up 3 bases, with 15 bases separating them. The CDR3 length is 16 residues. CDR1 and CDR2 (germline): SGHAT, FQNNGV. CDR3 sequence: CASSLAVLTGDTEAFF. The DNA for the CDR3 is TGTGCCAGCAGCTTAGCGGTACTAACGGGGGACACTGAAGCTTTCTTT.

CDR3 in amino acids: CASSGDSVMNTEAFF. CDR3 bases: TGTGCCAGCAGCGGGGACAGCGTCATGAACACTGAAGCTTTCTTT. The chain couples TRBV2 to TRBJ1-1; 7 nucleotides agree with TRBD1. Germline V CDR1 and CDR2: SNHLY, FYNNEI. This CDR3 contains 15 residues. The V segment lost 6 bases and the J segment 0 bases; nucleotides outside the gene matches: 7.

This clone has a single count. The chain recombines TRBV28 with TRBJ1-1, with D perhaps matching TRBD1 (5 bases). V shed 8 bases and J shed 3 bases, with 7 bases lying between them. This CDR3 has 11 residues. Germline V gene sequence: CDR1 MDHEN, CDR2 SYDVKM. The CDR3 reads CASGGYTEAFF. The DNA of the CDR3 is TGTGCCAGCGGGGGGTACACTGAAGCTTTCTTT.

The chain is built from TRBV10-3 and TRBJ1-5; no clear D. CDR3 length: 14 residues. Looked up from germline, CDR1 is ENHRY and CDR2 is SYGVKD. V was cut by 0 bases and J by 11 bases, with 14 bases left in between. CDR3 loop: CAISESEVVRAQHF. In nucleotides, the CDR3 is TGTGCCATCAGTGAGTCAGAGGTTGTTCGAGCCCAGCATTTT.

This clone appeared a few times. The rearrangement joins TRBV7-9 to TRBJ1-3, with TRBD1 matching 8 bases. Trimming cost V 2 bases and J 4 bases; bases outside gene matches: 4. This CDR3 contains 15 residues. Germline CDR1 SEHNR, CDR2 FQNEAQ (reference sequence). The CDR3, as DNA: TGTGCCAGCAGCTTATCGACAGGGGTCGGAAACACCATATATTTT. It is translated as CASSLSTGVGNTIYF.

The genes are TRBV5-4 and TRBJ1-1; a possible D gene is TRBD1 (5 bases). CDR3 length: 12 residues. CDR1 and CDR2 (germline): SGHNT, YYREEE (reference sequence). Deletions cut 7 bases from V and 4 bases from J, with 11 bases between. The CDR3 DNA is TGTGCCAGCTCAGCAGGGTTCACTGAAGCTTTCTTT. Its translation is CASSAGFTEAFF.